Following are 8 T cell receptor beta chains from one sample sequenced in a study of T cells in Graves' hyperthyroidism and ophthalmopathy. Amplified TCR beta CDR3 regions came from RNA transcripts. Primed by the HTBI set, a first-round RT-PCR was run on the TCR CDR3. TCRdb independently ran MiXCR on the multiplex PCR reads; one entry per CDR3 protein. The sample holds about 92,000 distinct CDR3 sequences, 51% seen once. The sequencing sample was made of blood. The receptors were sampled from a woman aged 40 to 55 with Graves' hyperthyroidism.

The chain has TRBV15 and TRBJ2-7; 9 bases line up with TRBD2. The CDR3 consists of 15 residues. V lost 3 bases to trimming and J lost 5 bases; unmatched junction nucleotides: 8. Germline values: CDR1 LNHNV, CDR2 YYDKDF (reference sequence). The CDR3: CATSSGGLAFDEQYF. CDR3 sequence (DNA): TGTGCCACCAGCAGTGGGGGACTAGCCTTCGACGAGCAGTACTTC. The full variable domain, in which reference TRBV15 and TRBJ2-7 provide the parts outside the CDR3, is DAMVIQNPRYQVTQFGKPVTLSCSQTLNHNVMYWYQQKSSQAPKLLFHYYDKDFNNEADTPDNFQSRRPNTSFCFLDIRSPGLGDTAMYLCATSSGGLAFDEQYFGPGTRLTVT.

In its sample, this clonotype was seen many times. The genes are TRBV7-9 and TRBJ2-7; D is undetermined. Germline V gives CDR1 SEHNR, CDR2 FQNEAQ (reference sequence). V gave up 4 bases and J gave up 3 bases, with 10 bases separating them. The CDR3 is made up of 13 amino acids. The CDR3 spells CASSYLIGYEQYF. The CDR3 bases are TGTGCCAGCAGCTACCTTATTGGCTACGAGCAGTACTTC.

The rearrangement uses TRBV2 and TRBJ2-2, with D possibly TRBD1 on 5 matching bases. This CDR3 is 14 amino acids long. The germline V and J ends were trimmed by 6 bases and 8 bases, with 16 bases remaining between them. Germline lookup yields CDR1 SNHLY and CDR2 FYNNEI. The CDR3 nucleotides are TGTGCCAGCAGCTCTTTTGGAAGGGGTGGGGAGCTGTTTTTT. This gives the protein CASSSFGRGGELFF.

The chain combines TRBV24-1 with TRBJ1-5, with 12 positions matching TRBD1. CDR1 is KGHDR, CDR2 SFDVKD, per germline. J lost 9 bases, V lost 0 bases, and 2 bases had no gene match. This CDR3 has 15 residues. The CDR3 region is CATSDLGTGGTPQHF. In DNA form, the CDR3 reads TGTGCCACCAGTGATTTGGGGACAGGGGGCACGCCCCAGCATTTT.

For this clonotype: The germline gene is not matched at one end of the junction; a read error may be the cause. J is TRBJ2-6 and V is TRBV29-1; 11 nucleotides agree with TRBD1. Germline V gene lookup returns CDR1 SQVTM and CDR2 ANQGSEA. The CDR3 length is 13 residues. This chain's CDR3 is CSVGDRGDNVLTF. As DNA, the CDR3 is TGCAGCGTGGGGGACAGGGGGGACAACGTCCTGACTTTC. The full variable domain, in which reference TRBV29-1 and TRBJ2-6 provide the parts outside the CDR3, is SAVISQKPSRDICQRGTSLTIQCQVDSQVTMMFWYRQQPGQSLTLIATANQGSEATYESGFVIDKFPISRPNLTFSTLTVSNMSPEDSSIYLCSVGDRGDNVLTFGAGSRLTVL.

The rearrangement uses TRBV15 and TRBJ2-3; 16 nucleotides agree with TRBD2. Germline V gene sequence: CDR1 LNHNV, CDR2 YYDKDF (reference sequence). This CDR3 is built from 17 residues. V was clipped by 3 bases and J by 4 bases; unmatched bases: 4. As DNA, the CDR3 is TGTGCCACCAGCAGTGGGACTAGCGGGAGGGCCGCAGATACGCAGTATTTT. This encodes CATSSGTSGRAADTQYF.

With regard to this clonotype: A junction boundary mismatches the germline segment, possibly from a read error. The V gene is TRBV20-1, the J gene TRBJ1-5; 7 bases match TRBD1. The CDR3 contains 10 residues. CDR1 is DFQATT and CDR2 is SNEGSKA in the germline V gene (reference sequence). This CDR3 is CSARGQLQHF. In nucleotides, the CDR3 is TGCAGTGCCCGGGGACAGCTCCAGCATTTT.

This clonotype was picked up many times. The chain has TRBV6-1 and TRBJ2-2; possibly TRBD1 for D (6 bases). The CDR3 runs 17 residues. Trimming removed 5 bases from V and 2 bases from J, with 18 bases in between. In germline, CDR1 is MNHNS, CDR2 SASEGT. CDR3 nucleotide sequence: TGTGCCAGCAGTTTGGGGAAGAACAGGGCCAACACCGGGGAGCTGTTTTTT. Its translation is CASSLGKNRANTGELFF.